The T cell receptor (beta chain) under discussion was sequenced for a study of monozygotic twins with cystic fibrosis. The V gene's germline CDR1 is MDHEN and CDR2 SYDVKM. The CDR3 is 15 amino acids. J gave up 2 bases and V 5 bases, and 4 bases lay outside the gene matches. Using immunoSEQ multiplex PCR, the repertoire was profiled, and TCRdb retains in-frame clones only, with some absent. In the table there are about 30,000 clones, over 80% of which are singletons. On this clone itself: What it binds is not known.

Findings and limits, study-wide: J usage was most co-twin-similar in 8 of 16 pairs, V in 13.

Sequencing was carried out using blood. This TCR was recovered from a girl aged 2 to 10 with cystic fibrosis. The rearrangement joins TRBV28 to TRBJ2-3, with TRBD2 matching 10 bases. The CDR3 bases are TGTGCCAGCAGTCCCGGGACTAGCGCCACAGATACGCAGTATTTT. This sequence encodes CASSPGTSATDTQYF.